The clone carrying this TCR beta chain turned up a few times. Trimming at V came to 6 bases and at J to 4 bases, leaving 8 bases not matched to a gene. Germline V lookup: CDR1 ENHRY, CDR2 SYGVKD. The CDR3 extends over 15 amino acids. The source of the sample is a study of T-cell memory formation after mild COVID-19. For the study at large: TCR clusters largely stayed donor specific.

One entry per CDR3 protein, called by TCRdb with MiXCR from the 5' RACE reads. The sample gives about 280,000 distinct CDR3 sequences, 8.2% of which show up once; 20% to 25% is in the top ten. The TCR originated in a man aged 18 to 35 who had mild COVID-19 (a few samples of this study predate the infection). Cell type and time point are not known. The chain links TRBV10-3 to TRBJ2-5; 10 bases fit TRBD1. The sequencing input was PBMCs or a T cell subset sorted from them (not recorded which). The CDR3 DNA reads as TGTGCCATCAGCCATGGACAGGGGGGAGGAGAGACCCAGTACTTC. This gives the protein CAISHGQGGGETQYF.